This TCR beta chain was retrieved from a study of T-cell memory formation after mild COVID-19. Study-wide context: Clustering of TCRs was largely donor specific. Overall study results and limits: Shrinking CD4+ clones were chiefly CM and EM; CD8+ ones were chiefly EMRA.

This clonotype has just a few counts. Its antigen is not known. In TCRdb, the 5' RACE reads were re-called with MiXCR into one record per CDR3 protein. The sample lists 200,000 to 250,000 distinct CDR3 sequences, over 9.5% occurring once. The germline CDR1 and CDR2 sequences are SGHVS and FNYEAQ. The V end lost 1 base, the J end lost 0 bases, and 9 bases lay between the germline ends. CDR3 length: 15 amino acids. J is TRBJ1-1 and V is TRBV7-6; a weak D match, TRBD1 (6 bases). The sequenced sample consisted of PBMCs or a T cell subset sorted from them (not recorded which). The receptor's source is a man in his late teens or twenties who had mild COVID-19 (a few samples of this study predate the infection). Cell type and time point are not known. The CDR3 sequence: CASSLGRGLNTEAFF. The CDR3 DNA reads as TGTGCCAGCAGCTTAGGTAGGGGGTTGAACACTGAAGCTTTCTTT.